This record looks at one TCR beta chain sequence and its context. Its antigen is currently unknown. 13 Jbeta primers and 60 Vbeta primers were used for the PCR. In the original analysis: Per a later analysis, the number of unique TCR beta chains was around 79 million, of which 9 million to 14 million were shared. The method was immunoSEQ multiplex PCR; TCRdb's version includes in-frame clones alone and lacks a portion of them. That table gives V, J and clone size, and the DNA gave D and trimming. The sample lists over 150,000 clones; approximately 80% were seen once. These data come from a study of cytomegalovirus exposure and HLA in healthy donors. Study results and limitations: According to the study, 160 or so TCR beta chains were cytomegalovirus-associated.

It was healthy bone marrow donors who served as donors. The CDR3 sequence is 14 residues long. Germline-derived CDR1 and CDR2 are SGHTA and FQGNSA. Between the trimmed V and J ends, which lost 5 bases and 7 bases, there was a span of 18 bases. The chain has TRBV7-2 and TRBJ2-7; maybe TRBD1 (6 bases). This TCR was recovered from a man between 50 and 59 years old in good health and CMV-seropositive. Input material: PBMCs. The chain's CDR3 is CASSLGQPSGEQYF. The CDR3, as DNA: TGTGCCAGCAGCCTTGGACAGCCCTCCGGGGAGCAGTACTTC.